This paragraph reports one TCR beta chain. The data were obtained in a study of Ad26.COV2.S vaccination and SARS-CoV-2 variants. This CDR3 contains 10 residues. CDR1 and CDR2 (germline): GTSNPN, SVGIG (reference sequence). Trimming removed 6 bases from V and 10 bases from J, with 12 bases in between. Produced via immunoSEQ multiplex PCR; TCRdb's table is partial and in-frame only. The sample holds 440,000 or so clones, about nine tenths seen once. Treatment defined: some 20 received Ad26.COV2.S at low or high dose, single or two shots; 5 received placebo; per-sample allocation not given. The study sampled participants on day 63 after the first vaccine or placebo injection. The sample came from a Boston adult aged 18-55 years.

The V gene is TRBV30, the J gene TRBJ1-2; tentatively, D is TRBD1 (5 bases). The material was peripheral blood, obtained in a trial of Ad26.COV2.S vaccine versus placebo. The clonotype originates from a person aged 18 to 59 who received the Ad26.COV2.S COVID-19 vaccine or a placebo. CDR3 nucleotides: TGTGCCTGCCAAAGGGGCCTCTACACCTTC. It specifies CACQRGLYTF.